Described below is a single TCR beta chain sequence and its context. The data belong to a study of T-cell reconstitution after alpha-beta-depleted transplantation in children. Unique molecular identifiers were incorporated into the prepared TCRbeta library. Each CDR3 protein gets one entry after TCRdb re-called the PCR reads with MiXCR. Of 500,000 to 650,000 distinct CDR3 sequences listed, about an eighth are singletons. Germline V CDR1 and CDR2: LGHNA, YSLEER. Trimming cost V 4 bases and J 1 base, with 17 bases left between them. The CDR3 loop spans 17 amino acids. The receptor's source is a male patient younger than 18 who had a stem cell transplant for acute myeloid leukemia, so the T cells may come from the graft donor. The chain carries TRBV4-3 and TRBJ2-1; the D gene could be TRBD1 or TRBD2 (5 bases each). Sequencing used PBMCs, mostly from graft donor cells, obtained 360 days after TCRalphabeta/CD19-depleted stem cell transplant. The CDR3, as DNA: TGCGCCAGCAGCCGCCTAGAGGGCAGGGATTCCTACAATGAGCAGTTCTTC. This codes for CASSRLEGRDSYNEQFF.